A selection of T cell receptor beta chains follows, all from one sample in a study of human T cells and chemical hapten exposure. TCRdb redid the calling of the RACE reads with MiXCR, one entry per CDR3 protein. The data contain 180,000 or so distinct CDR3 sequences, roughly 15% of them singletons. Sequenced here: whole blood, sampled in connection with sensitization to the hapten diphenylcyclopropenone (DPC). Receptors were obtained from a woman in her thirties with alopecia areata. Some clones in this sample may be carry-over from other donors' samples. CDR3s include the opening cysteine and the closing phenylalanine or tryptophan. The D gene is left open where the match is weak. Only some rows state a clone size, as once, few, many or a class for expanded clones.

>TRBV24-1|TRBD1|TRBJ1-1|few
TGTGCCACCAGTGATTTGGGACAGGATCCGGGTTTCTTT
CATSDLGQDPGFF
>TRBV4-3|TRBD2|TRBJ2-1|few
TGCGCCAGCAGCCTCCAGACTAGCGGGTTTTACAATGAGCAGTTCTTC
CASSLQTSGFYNEQFF
>TRBV19|NA|TRBJ2-3|few
TGTGCCAGTAGTACCCCGGGACTCAGAGATACGCAGTATTTT
CASSTPGLRDTQYF
>TRBV19|NA|TRBJ2-6|NA
TGTGCCAGTAGAGGGACATCTAGCTCTGGGGCCAACGTCCTGACTTTC
CASRGTSSSGANVLTF
>TRBV12-3/TRBV12-4|NA|TRBJ2-3|few
TGTGCCAGCAGTTTAGGGGGGTCCAGGAGCACAGATACGCAGTATTTT
CASSLGGSRSTDTQYF
>TRBV7-6|NA|TRBJ2-3|few
TGTGCCAGCAGCCTAGAGAGACAGACAATGGAGGTAGATACGCAGTATTTT
CASSLERQTMEVDTQYF
>TRBV6-5|TRBD1|TRBJ1-5|many
TGTGCCAGCAGTTATACAGGGGGCGGACAGCCCCAGCATTTT
CASSYTGGGQPQHF
>TRBV7-9|TRBD2|TRBJ2-3|NA
TGTGCCAGCAGCCCGGTTGTAGCGGGGGTTACAGATACGCAGTATTTT
CASSPVVAGVTDTQYF
>TRBV12-3/TRBV12-4|NA|TRBJ1-1|few
TGTGCCAGCAGCTCTAGGGGGTTCGCTTTCTTT
CASSSRGFAFF
>TRBV7-3|NA|TRBJ2-1|many
TGTGCCAGCAGCTTAACGGCGGACCCCAACAATGAGCAGTTCTTC
CASSLTADPNNEQFF
>TRBV20-1|NA|TRBJ1-6|few
TGCAGTGCTAGAGAGGGGGGTAATTCACCCCTCCACTTT
CSAREGGNSPLHF
>TRBV30|TRBD1|TRBJ1-1|many
TGTGCCTGGAGAAACCGGGACAGAGAAGCTTTCTTT
CAWRNRDREAFF
>TRBV6-5|TRBD1|TRBJ2-3|few
TGTGCCAGCAGCGCCGGGACAGGGCATGCAGATACGCAGTATTTT
CASSAGTGHADTQYF
>TRBV6-6|NA|TRBJ2-5|NA
TGTGCCAGCAGTTCGGCGGGGAAAGAGACCCAGTACTTC
CASSSAGKETQYF
>TRBV5-1|NA|TRBJ1-1|few
TGCGCCAGCAGCCCACGACCGGGACAAAACACTGAAGCTTTCTTT
CASSPRPGQNTEAFF
>TRBV18|TRBD1|TRBJ2-7|NA
TGTGCCAGCTCAGCTACAATCCGGGACAGGGCTTTCGACGAGCAGTACTTC
CASSATIRDRAFDEQYF
>TRBV5-1|TRBD1|TRBJ2-2|few
TGCGCCAGCAGCCCCGGGACAGGGGGAGCGAACACCGGGGAGCTGTTTTTT
CASSPGTGGANTGELFF
>TRBV6-2/TRBV6-3|TRBD2|TRBJ2-2|few
TGTGCCAGCAGTTTCCTTAGCGGGGCTAACACCGGGGAGCTGTTTTTT
CASSFLSGANTGELFF
>TRBV27|NA|TRBJ1-6|few
TGTGCCAGCAGTTTAAGGGCAAGCCCACCCCTCCACTTT
CASSLRASPPLHF
>TRBV4-3|NA|TRBJ2-7|NA
TGCGCCAGCAGCCAAGTACCGCTAGCGCGTGAGCAGTACTTC
CASSQVPLAREQYF
>TRBV7-2|NA|TRBJ2-1|NA
TGTGCCAGCAAGCTTGCGCCCGCTTACAATGAGCAGTTCTTC
CASKLAPAYNEQFF
>TRBV10-3|TRBD1|TRBJ2-7|NA
TGTGCCATCAGGGGAAACAGGGGAAACTCCTACGAGCAGTACTTC
CAIRGNRGNSYEQYF
>TRBV6-5|NA|TRBJ1-4|many
TGTGCCAGCAGTTTGGGGGGGGGAAAACTGTTTTTT
CASSLGGGKLFF
>TRBV27|NA|TRBJ1-2|few
TGTGCCAGCAGTTTAAGGGGTTCAGGGGTTGGCTACACCTTC
CASSLRGSGVGYTF
>TRBV3-1|NA|TRBJ1-1|NA
TGTGCCAGCAGCCAAGCAGGGGCAGAAGCTTTCTTT
CASSQAGAEAFF
>TRBV6-1|NA|TRBJ2-2|NA
TGTGTCAGCAGTGAATCGGGGGGCGACGGCGGGGAGCTGTTTTTT
CVSSESGGDGGELFF
>TRBV29-1|TRBD2|TRBJ2-1|few
TGCAGCGTTCCACCGGGACTAGCGGGACCCTCCTACAATGAGCAGTTCTTC
CSVPPGLAGPSYNEQFF
>TRBV9|NA|TRBJ2-7|many
TGTGCCAGCAGCGTAGGCACAGGGTTCGACGAGCAGTACTTC
CASSVGTGFDEQYF
>TRBV7-3|NA|TRBJ2-3|NA
TGTGCCAGCAGCTCTACTCGGGGGTTTACAGATACGCAGTATTTT
CASSSTRGFTDTQYF
>TRBV19|NA|TRBJ2-7|few
TGTGCCAGTAGTCCTCAGGGGATCTACGAGCAGTACTTC
CASSPQGIYEQYF
>TRBV13|TRBD1|TRBJ1-2|NA
TGTGCCAGCAGCCTAGGACAGGCTAACTATGGCTACACCTTC
CASSLGQANYGYTF
>TRBV6-6|NA|TRBJ1-2|NA
TGTGCCAGCAGCCCTCCGACAGACAATCCCGGCTACACCTTC
CASSPPTDNPGYTF
>TRBV5-1|NA|TRBJ2-1|many
TGCGCCAGCAGCCCGGACGGGCGGGGATCCTACAATGAGCAGTTCTTC
CASSPDGRGSYNEQFF
>TRBV7-8|TRBD1|TRBJ2-1|few
TGTGCCAGCACCCGGCTCGCAGGGGGTGGAAATGAGCAGTTCTTC
CASTRLAGGGNEQFF
>TRBV20-1|TRBD2|TRBJ2-1|few
TGCAGTGCTAGAGTTAGCGGGACTATCAATGAGCAGTTCTTC
CSARVSGTINEQFF
>TRBV4-1|TRBD1|TRBJ1-1|NA
TGCGCCAGCAGCCAAGATCTGACAGGGGGTAGGACTGAAGCTTTCTTT
CASSQDLTGGRTEAFF
>TRBV29-1|NA|TRBJ2-1|few
TGCAGCGCTGGGGATTACAATGAGCAGTTCTTC
CSAGDYNEQFF
>TRBV4-3|NA|TRBJ2-1|many
TGCGCCAGCAGCCAAGACTTTTTCAATGAGCAGTTCTTC
CASSQDFFNEQFF
>TRBV19|TRBD1|TRBJ2-7|NA
TGTGCCAGTAGAGTAGGGGGACAGGGTTCATACGAGCAGTACTTC
CASRVGGQGSYEQYF
>TRBV7-2|TRBD1|TRBJ2-5|few
TGTGCCAGCAGCTTAGGCAGGGGGCTAGAGACCCAGTACTTC
CASSLGRGLETQYF
>TRBV19|NA|TRBJ2-7|NA
TGTGCCAGTAGACCCTCTAGCTACGAGCAGTACTTC
CASRPSSYEQYF
>TRBV30|NA|TRBJ1-5|many
TGTGCCTGGAGTGTACAGGCGGCTACCAATCAGCCCCAGCATTTT
CAWSVQAATNQPQHF
>TRBV7-9|NA|TRBJ1-2|NA
TGTGCCAGCAGCCCCGGATTCGGGGGCGGCTACACCTTC
CASSPGFGGGYTF
>TRBV7-9|NA|TRBJ2-2|many
TGTGCCAGCAGCCCACAAAGGGGGACTTCCACCGGGGAGCTGTTTTTT
CASSPQRGTSTGELFF
>TRBV6-2/TRBV6-3|NA|TRBJ1-2|many
TGTGCCAGCAGTTTCGCGACAGGCTATGGCTACACCTTC
CASSFATGYGYTF
>TRBV20-1|NA|TRBJ1-5|NA
TGCAGTGCTAGGGACAGAGTTAGCAATCAGCCCCAGCATTTT
CSARDRVSNQPQHF
>TRBV4-2|TRBD2|TRBJ2-1|NA
TGTGCCAGCAGCCGCGGGAGGGCCCTATACAATGAGCAGTTCTTC
CASSRGRALYNEQFF
>TRBV4-3|NA|TRBJ2-7|few
TGCGCCAGCAGCCAAGATACGGGTGTCGGGGCCGCGAACTCCTACGAGCAGTACTTC
CASSQDTGVGAANSYEQYF
>TRBV7-2|NA|TRBJ1-1|few
TGTGCCAGCAGCTTTAACAGGAACACTGAAGCTTTCTTT
CASSFNRNTEAFF
>TRBV7-3|TRBD1|TRBJ2-2|NA
TGTGCCAGCAGCCGAGGGACAGGAACGAACACCGGGGAGCTGTTTTTT
CASSRGTGTNTGELFF
>TRBV12-3/TRBV12-4|NA|TRBJ1-2|NA
TGTGCCAGCACCCTACACGGAACCAACTATGGCTACACCTTC
CASTLHGTNYGYTF
>TRBV9|TRBD2|TRBJ2-1|NA
TGTGCCAGCAGCGTGACTAGCGGGTTATACAATGAGCAGTTCTTC
CASSVTSGLYNEQFF
>TRBV27|NA|TRBJ2-5|few
TGTGCCAGCAGGGTCAGTGGGAGCAAAACCCAGTACTTC
CASRVSGSKTQYF
>TRBV24-1|TRBD2|TRBJ2-1|few
TGTGCCACCAGTGATCCGGGACTAGCGGGCGACAATGAGCAGTTCTTC
CATSDPGLAGDNEQFF
>TRBV5-4|TRBD2|TRBJ2-3|once
TGTGCCAGCAGCCGATGGAGAGCGGGAGGGCGTGAAGATACGCAGTATTTT
CASSRWRAGGREDTQYF
>TRBV29-1|TRBD1|TRBJ1-2|many
TGCAGCGTTGCGGCGACAGGGGGTAGGGCTAACTATGGCTACACCTTC
CSVAATGGRANYGYTF
>TRBV27|TRBD1|TRBJ1-1|many
TGTGCCAGCACCCCCCGGACAGGGGCCAACACTGAAGCTTTCTTT
CASTPRTGANTEAFF
>TRBV25-1|NA|TRBJ2-7|many
TGTGCCAGCAGTGGAGACCAGTACGAGCAGTACTTC
CASSGDQYEQYF
>TRBV18|TRBD2|TRBJ2-1|NA
TGTGCCAGCTCACCTCCTAGCGGGATCGATGAGCAGTTCTTC
CASSPPSGIDEQFF